A single sample gave rise to the 11 T cell receptor beta chains below, sequenced in a study of cytomegalovirus exposure and HLA in healthy donors. The PCR ran on 60 Vbeta and 13 Jbeta primers. TCRdb keeps only in-frame clones here, not all; method: immunoSEQ multiplex PCR. The sample yields more than 140,000 clones, about 75% seen once. The material sequenced was PBMCs. Receptor source: a man aged 35 to 55 in good health and CMV-seronegative.

The chain recombines TRBV2 with TRBJ1-2; possible D gene TRBD1, 5 bases. The CDR3 covers 14 residues. The ends were cut back, 8 bases at V and 2 bases at J, with 15 bases in the middle. The germline V gene has CDR1 SNHLY and CDR2 FYNNEI. The DNA for the CDR3 is TGTGCCAGCGGGGCACAGACAGCGAACTATGGCTACACCTTC. It yields the protein CASGAQTANYGYTF.

J is TRBJ2-7 and V is TRBV2; 7 bases match TRBD1. CDR3 size: 14 residues. Germline V gives CDR1 SNHLY, CDR2 FYNNEI. The V and J ends lost 6 bases and 6 bases, in that order; junction bases with no gene match: 11. The CDR3 DNA reads as TGTGCCAGCAGCCTACAGGGGTCTATAGGCGAGCAGTACTTC. Its translation: CASSLQGSIGEQYF.

The chain employs TRBV18 and TRBJ2-5; possibly TRBD2 for D (6 bases). Deletions cut 4 bases from V and 3 bases from J, with 18 bases between. The CDR3 consists of 16 residues. The V gene's germline CDR1 is KGHSH and CDR2 LQKENI. In DNA form, the CDR3 reads TGTGCCAGCTCACTAGTTTTGACCGGGACTGAAGAGACCCAGTACTTC. It codes for CASSLVLTGTEETQYF.

V and J are TRBV6-6 and TRBJ2-5, with D possibly being TRBD1 (5 bases). V was trimmed by 5 bases and J by 1 base, leaving 14 bases between them. CDR1 and CDR2 (germline): MNHNY, SVGAGI (reference sequence). There are 15 residues in the CDR3. The CDR3 here is CASSPTRVPQETQYF. CDR3 DNA sequence: TGTGCCAGCAGTCCGACCAGGGTCCCCCAAGAGACCCAGTACTTC.

The rearrangement uses TRBV10-2 and TRBJ2-7, with a weak D call TRBD1 (6 bases). The CDR3 length is 12 residues. Germline CDR1 WSHSY, CDR2 SAAADI. Trimming left V 6 bases short and J 6 bases short, with 12 bases between. As DNA, the CDR3 is TGCGCCAGCAGGCGACAGGACCCCGAGCAGTACTTC. Translating it yields CASRRQDPEQYF.

This rearrangement joins TRBV15 to TRBJ1-6; D possibly corresponds to TRBD1 (5 bases). The CDR3 sequence is 17 residues long. With 3 bases removed from V and 9 bases from J, the gap between germline ends came to 21 bases. Germline V gene sequence: CDR1 LNHNV, CDR2 YYDKDF (reference sequence). The chain's CDR3 is CATSRDTPGRTLSPLHF. The CDR3 nucleotides are TGTGCCACCAGCAGGGACACCCCCGGGAGGACCCTTTCACCCCTCCACTTT.

The chain is built from TRBV29-1 and TRBJ2-5; no reliable D call. CDR3 size: 12 residues. CDR1 SQVTM and CDR2 ANQGSEA come from the germline V gene. V gave up 2 bases and J gave up 3 bases, with 7 bases separating them. Written as DNA, the CDR3 is TGCAGCGTTGAACACGACAAAGAGACCCAGTACTTC. As protein: CSVEHDKETQYF.

This chain joins TRBV7-6 and TRBJ2-7; D unresolved. The CDR3 spans 11 residues. Deletions cut 4 bases from V and 4 bases from J, with 5 bases between. The germline V gene encodes CDR1 SGHVS and CDR2 FNYEAQ. The CDR3 DNA sequence: TGTGCCAGCAGCTCTCAGTACGAGCAGTACTTC. It encodes CASSSQYEQYF.

In this sample, this clone turned up a few times. This chain uses TRBV30 with TRBJ2-2, with D perhaps matching TRBD2 (6 bases). The V and J ends lost 5 bases and 4 bases respectively, with 20 bases between them. The CDR3 sequence is 16 residues long. Germline lookup yields CDR1 GTSNPN and CDR2 SVGIG (reference sequence). In DNA form, the CDR3 reads TGTGCCTGGCGGCGGGGTTCTCGAGTTATCACCGGGGAGCTGTTTTTT. Its translation is CAWRRGSRVITGELFF.

The rearrangement uses TRBV7-3 and TRBJ1-2; 8 nucleotides match TRBD1. Germline values: CDR1 SGHTA, CDR2 FQGTGA. V was clipped by 3 bases and J by 5 bases; unmatched bases: 2. The CDR3 is 13 amino acids. CDR3 sequence: CASSFGQGYGYTF. In DNA form, the CDR3 reads TGTGCCAGCAGCTTCGGACAGGGATATGGCTACACCTTC.

The chain joins TRBV2 to TRBJ1-2; D may be TRBD1 (6 bases). Trimming shortened V by 6 bases and J by 4 bases, and 6 bases separated the two germline ends. Germline V lookup: CDR1 SNHLY, CDR2 FYNNEI. The CDR3 is 11 amino acids. The CDR3 reads CASRQGYGYTF. The CDR3 DNA sequence: TGTGCCAGCAGACAGGGCTATGGCTACACCTTC.